A selection of T cell receptor beta chains follows, all from one sample in a study of blood T cell repertoires in COVID-19. The assay was immunoSEQ multiplex PCR, and TCRdb's table has in-frame clones only and misses some. This table has more than 200,000 clones, approximately 80% appearing once. Material for sequencing was PBMCs or T cells enriched from blood (not recorded which). These receptors were collected from a man aged 25 to 45 with acute COVID-19. Each CDR3 is given with its conserved first and last residue. D genes are given only for firm matches. Size is omitted from some rows. Given values are once, few, many or a class for expanded clones.

J: TRBJ2-5; D: TRBD2; size: NA; V: TRBV5-1; DNA: TGCGCCAGCAAGCTAGCGGGGGGGCTTGAGGAGACCCAGTACTTC; CDR3: CASKLAGGLEETQYF
J: TRBJ2-2; D: TRBD1; size: NA; V: TRBV18; DNA: TGTGCCAGCTCACAAAAGGGGGCGTACACCGGGGAGCTGTTTTTT; CDR3: CASSQKGAYTGELFF
J: TRBJ1-1; D: TRBD1; size: NA; V: TRBV27; DNA: TGTGCCAGCAGTTTGGGGACAGCGAACACTGAAGCTTTCTTT; CDR3: CASSLGTANTEAFF
J: TRBJ2-7; D: TRBD1; size: once; V: TRBV11-2; DNA: TGTGCCAGCAGCTCAACCGGACAGGGTGGATACGAGCAGTACTTC; CDR3: CASSSTGQGGYEQYF
J: TRBJ1-2; D: TRBD1; size: once; V: TRBV5-1; DNA: TGCGCCAGCAGCTCCCCTGGGACAGTTCAAGGCTACACCTTC; CDR3: CASSSPGTVQGYTF
J: TRBJ2-2; D: TRBD2; size: NA; V: TRBV19; DNA: TGTGCCAGTAGTATCCCCTGGACTAGCGGGGGTCGGGGGGAGCTGTTTTTT; CDR3: CASSIPWTSGGRGELFF
J: TRBJ2-5; D: TRBD1; size: NA; V: TRBV28; DNA: TGTGCCAGCAGTCGGACAGGGGGCACAGAGACCCAGTACTTC; CDR3: CASSRTGGTETQYF
J: TRBJ2-7; D: TRBD1; size: few; V: TRBV7-8; DNA: TGTGCCAGCAGCCGGGACAGGGCTAGCGAGCAGTACTTC; CDR3: CASSRDRASEQYF
J: TRBJ2-6; D: NA; size: NA; V: TRBV5-1; DNA: TGCGCCAGCAGCTTGGACCTCGTCGGGGCTGGGGCCAACGTCCTGACTTTC; CDR3: CASSLDLVGAGANVLTF
J: TRBJ1-1; D: TRBD1; size: NA; V: TRBV30; DNA: TGTGCCTCCCATGGGACAGCGAACACTGAAGCTTTCTTT; CDR3: CASHGTANTEAFF
J: TRBJ1-5; D: NA; size: NA; V: TRBV28; DNA: TGTGCCAGCAGTTTGGGGGCCGGAAATAGCAATCAGCCCCAGCATTTT; CDR3: CASSLGAGNSNQPQHF
J: TRBJ1-2; D: NA; size: few; V: TRBV6-1; DNA: TGTGCCAGCAGTGAAGGGCTTGTTGCAGGCTACACCTTC; CDR3: CASSEGLVAGYTF
J: TRBJ1-2; D: NA; size: NA; V: TRBV7-2; DNA: TGTGCCAGCAGCAAACTAAACTATGGCTACACCTTC; CDR3: CASSKLNYGYTF
J: TRBJ1-2; D: NA; size: once; V: TRBV30; DNA: TGTGCCGGGACGGTGGTCTTTGGCTACACCTTC; CDR3: CAGTVVFGYTF
J: TRBJ2-5; D: TRBD2; size: NA; V: TRBV5-1; DNA: TGCGCCAGCAGCTTCCGACTAGCGGGGAACCAAGAGACCCAGTACTTC; CDR3: CASSFRLAGNQETQYF
J: TRBJ1-2; D: TRBD1; size: few; V: TRBV6-1; DNA: TGTGCCAGCAGTGAATTCTCCGGGACAGGGTATGGCTACACCTTC; CDR3: CASSEFSGTGYGYTF
J: TRBJ1-1; D: NA; size: NA; V: TRBV21-1; DNA: TGTGCCAGCGGACGTATGTGGGGGCAAGCTTTCTTT; CDR3: CASGRMWGQAFF
J: TRBJ1-6; D: NA; size: NA; V: TRBV7-6; DNA: TGTGCCAGCAGCACCGGACAGCGAAATTCACCCCTCCACTTT; CDR3: CASSTGQRNSPLHF
J: TRBJ2-7; D: NA; size: NA; V: TRBV6-5; DNA: TGTGCCAGCAGTTCAGCCTACGAGCAGTACTTC; CDR3: CASSSAYEQYF
J: TRBJ1-2; D: NA; size: NA; V: TRBV9; DNA: TGTGCCAGCAGCGCCCAGGACAGCCCGGGGGGCTACACCTTC; CDR3: CASSAQDSPGGYTF
J: TRBJ2-5; D: NA; size: NA; V: TRBV7-9; DNA: TGTGCCAGCAGCTCCAGGAATAGGGGTCGACAGGAGACCCAGTACTTC; CDR3: CASSSRNRGRQETQYF
J: TRBJ1-1; D: NA; size: NA; V: TRBV6-4; DNA: TGTGCCAGCGGCCTAACAGGGAGCCGAATCTTT; CDR3: CASGLTGSRIF
J: TRBJ1-1; D: NA; size: NA; V: TRBV7-9; DNA: TGTGCCAGCAGCATCCGGGACTACGGGGGAGCTTTCTTT; CDR3: CASSIRDYGGAFF
J: TRBJ1-4; D: TRBD1; size: NA; V: TRBV7-2; DNA: TGTGCCAGCAGCTTACAGGGGGGAACTAATGAAAAACTGTTTTTT; CDR3: CASSLQGGTNEKLFF
J: TRBJ1-1; D: NA; size: NA; V: TRBV3-1/TRBV3-2; DNA: TGTGCCAGCAGCCAAGGGGCAGGGCAAACTGAAGCTTTCTTT; CDR3: CASSQGAGQTEAFF